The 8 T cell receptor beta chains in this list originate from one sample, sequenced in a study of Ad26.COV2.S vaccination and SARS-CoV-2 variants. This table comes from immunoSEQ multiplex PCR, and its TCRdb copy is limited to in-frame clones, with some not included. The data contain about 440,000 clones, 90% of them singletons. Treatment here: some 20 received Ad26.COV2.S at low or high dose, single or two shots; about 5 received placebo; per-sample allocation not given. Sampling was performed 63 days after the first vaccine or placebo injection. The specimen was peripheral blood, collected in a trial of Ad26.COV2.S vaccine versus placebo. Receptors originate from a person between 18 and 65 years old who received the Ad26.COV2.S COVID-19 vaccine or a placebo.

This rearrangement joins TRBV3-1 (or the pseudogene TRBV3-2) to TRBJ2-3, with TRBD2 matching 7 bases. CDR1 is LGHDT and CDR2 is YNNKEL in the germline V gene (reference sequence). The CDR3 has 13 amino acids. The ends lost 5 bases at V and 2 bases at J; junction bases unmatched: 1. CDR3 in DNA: TGTGCCAGCAGCGGGAGGGCCACAGATACGCAGTATTTT. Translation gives CASSGRATDTQYF.

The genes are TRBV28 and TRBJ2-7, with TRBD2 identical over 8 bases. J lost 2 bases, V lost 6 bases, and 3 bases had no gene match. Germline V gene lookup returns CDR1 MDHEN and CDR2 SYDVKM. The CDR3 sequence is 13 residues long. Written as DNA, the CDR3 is TGTGCCAGCAGAAGGACTAGCCCCTACGAGCAGTACTTC. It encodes CASRRTSPYEQYF. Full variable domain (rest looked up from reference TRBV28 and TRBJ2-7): DVKVTQSSRYLVKRTGEKVFLECVQDMDHENMFWYRQDPGLGLRLIYFSYDVKMKEKGDIPEGYSVSREKKERFSLILESASTNQTSMYLCASRRTSPYEQYFGPGTRLTVT.

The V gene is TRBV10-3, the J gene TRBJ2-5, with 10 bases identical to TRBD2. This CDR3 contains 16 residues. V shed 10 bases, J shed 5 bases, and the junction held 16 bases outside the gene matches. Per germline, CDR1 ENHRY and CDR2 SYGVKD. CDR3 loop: CATNLVGSGRIETQYF. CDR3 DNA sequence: TGTGCCACCAACCTCGTTGGTAGCGGGAGGATCGAGACCCAGTACTTC.

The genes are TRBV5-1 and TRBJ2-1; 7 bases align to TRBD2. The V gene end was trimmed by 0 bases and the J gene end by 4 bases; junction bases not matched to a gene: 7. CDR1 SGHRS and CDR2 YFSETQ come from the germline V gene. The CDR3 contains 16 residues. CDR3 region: CASSLVASGAYNEQFF. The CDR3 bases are TGCGCCAGCAGCTTGGTGGCTAGCGGCGCTTACAATGAGCAGTTCTTC.

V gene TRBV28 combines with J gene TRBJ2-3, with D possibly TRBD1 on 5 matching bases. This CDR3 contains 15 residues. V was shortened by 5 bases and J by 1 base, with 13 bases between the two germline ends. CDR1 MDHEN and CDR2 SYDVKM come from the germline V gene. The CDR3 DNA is TGTGCCAGCAGTGCGGACACGACCCGCACAGATACGCAGTATTTT. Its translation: CASSADTTRTDTQYF.

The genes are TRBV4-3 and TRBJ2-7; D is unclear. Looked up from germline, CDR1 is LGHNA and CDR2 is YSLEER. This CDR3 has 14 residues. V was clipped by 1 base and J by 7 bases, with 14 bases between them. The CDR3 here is CASSQGVLDREQYF. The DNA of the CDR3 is TGCGCCAGCAGCCAAGGGGTCCTCGACCGGGAGCAGTACTTC.

The CDR3 protein is CASSSRDYRVIEQFF. CDR3 nucleotides: TGTGCCAGCAGCTCCCGGGACTATAGGGTGATCGAGCAGTTCTTC. The V call is TRBV7-9, the J call TRBJ2-1, with TRBD2 identical over 7 bases. The CDR3 contains 15 residues. Germline CDR1 reads SEHNR; CDR2 reads FQNEAQ (reference sequence). The junction had 13 bases not matched to a gene; V was cut back by 4 bases and J by 10 bases.

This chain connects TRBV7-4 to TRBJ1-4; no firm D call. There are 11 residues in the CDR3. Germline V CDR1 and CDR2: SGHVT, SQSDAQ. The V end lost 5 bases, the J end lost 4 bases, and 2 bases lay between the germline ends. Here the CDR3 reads CASSVNEKLFF. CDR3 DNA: TGTGCCAGCAGCGTTAATGAAAAACTGTTTTTT.